These T cell receptor beta chains were read from a single sample in a study of cytomegalovirus exposure and HLA in healthy donors. The data were produced by immunoSEQ multiplex PCR, yet TCRdb's version contains in-frame clones alone and is incomplete. The sample shows some 120,000 clones, and 2% to 2.5% sits with its ten largest clones. Source material: PBMCs. Receptors were obtained from a man aged 35-49 years in good health and CMV-seronegative. Each CDR3 is given with its conserved first and last residue. D genes are given only for firm matches.

j_gene,v_gene,d_gene,CDR3aa,CDR3nt
TRBJ1-1,TRBV29-1,TRBD1,CSVRGQGRGTEAFF,TGCAGCGTTAGAGGACAGGGGAGAGGGACTGAAGCTTTCTTT
TRBJ2-2,TRBV19,-,CASSRQQDTGELFF,TGTGCCAGTAGTAGACAACAGGACACCGGGGAGCTGTTTTTT
TRBJ2-2,TRBV7-2,TRBD1,CASSDRQGRAGELFF,TGTGCCAGCAGCGACCGACAGGGAAGGGCCGGGGAGCTGTTTTTT
TRBJ2-7,TRBV19,-,CASSPGTRQGYEQYF,TGTGCCAGTAGTCCAGGGACTCGACAGGGCTACGAGCAGTACTTC
TRBJ2-7,TRBV11-2,TRBD1,CASSFLPGGEQYF,TGTGCCAGCAGCTTTTTGCCAGGGGGCGAGCAGTACTTC
TRBJ1-2,TRBV25-1,-,CASSDPRKGLTNYGYTF,TGTGCCAGCAGTGACCCCCGGAAGGGACTGACTAACTATGGCTACACCTTC
TRBJ2-2,TRBV2,-,CASSQGHGNTGELFF,TGTGCCAGCAGCCAAGGACACGGGAACACCGGGGAGCTGTTTTTT
TRBJ2-1,TRBV30,TRBD2,CAWAPGLAGVEQFF,TGTGCCTGGGCCCCGGGACTAGCGGGAGTAGAGCAGTTCTTC
TRBJ2-2,TRBV10-3,TRBD2,CAISVGLAGNTGELFF,TGTGCCATCAGTGTTGGACTAGCGGGGAACACCGGGGAGCTGTTTTTT
TRBJ2-5,TRBV30,-,CAWSVRGYNQETQYF,TGTGCCTGGAGTGTACGCGGATACAACCAAGAGACCCAGTACTTC
TRBJ1-2,TRBV6-5,-,CASSLGGTYGYTF,TGTGCCAGCAGTTTAGGCGGGACTTATGGCTACACCTTC
TRBJ2-7,TRBV5-6,TRBD2,CASSLHMGLGSSYEQYF,TGTGCCAGCAGCCTGCACATGGGACTAGGTTCGTCCTACGAGCAGTACTTC
TRBJ1-4,TRBV10-1,TRBD1,CASGQGGTVVANEKLFF,TGCGCCAGCGGACAAGGCGGGACAGTCGTAGCTAATGAAAAACTGTTTTTT
TRBJ2-7,TRBV7-9,-,CASSPSKLYEQYF,TGTGCCAGCAGCCCTTCAAAGCTCTACGAGCAGTACTTC
TRBJ2-7,TRBV5-4,TRBD2,CASSDLDWLAGADEQYF,TGTGCCAGCAGCGACCTAGATTGGCTAGCGGGAGCCGACGAGCAGTACTTC
TRBJ2-7,TRBV10-3,TRBD2,CAISGLAASYEQYF,TGTGCCATCAGTGGACTAGCGGCTTCCTACGAGCAGTACTTC
TRBJ2-7,TRBV10-1,TRBD1,CASQGAASYEQYF,TGCGCCTCTCAGGGGGCTGCCTCCTACGAGCAGTACTTC
TRBJ2-7,TRBV28,TRBD1,CASSSFTRTGSYEQYF,TGTGCCAGCAGTTCTTTCACCCGGACAGGGAGCTACGAGCAGTACTTC
TRBJ2-7,TRBV27,TRBD2,CASSFTLAGDGWAYEQYF,TGTGCCAGCAGTTTTACATTAGCGGGAGATGGGTGGGCCTACGAGCAGTACTTC
TRBJ1-2,TRBV27,TRBD1,CASSFTTGVGGYTF,TGTGCCAGCAGTTTCACTACAGGGGTTGGTGGCTACACCTTC
TRBJ2-7,TRBV27,TRBD1,CASSPEVGGNSYEQYF,TGTGCCAGCAGTCCCGAGGTAGGGGGCAACTCCTACGAGCAGTACTTC
TRBJ1-5,TRBV5-6,-,CAGSEGGINQPQHF,TGTGCCGGCAGCGAGGGCGGCATCAATCAGCCCCAGCATTTT
TRBJ1-5,TRBV6-1,-,CASSESRGYQPQHF,TGTGCCAGCAGTGAGAGCAGGGGATATCAGCCCCAGCATTTT
TRBJ2-1,TRBV10-3,-,CATSKVRSDSYNEQFF,TGTGCCACCTCCAAGGTGCGGAGTGACTCCTACAATGAGCAGTTCTTC
TRBJ2-1,TRBV6-6,-,CASSQLPGLAQFF,TGTGCCAGCAGTCAGCTACCGGGACTGGCACAGTTCTTC
TRBJ1-2,TRBV19,-,CASTPREVIPNYGYTF,TGTGCCAGTACCCCTCGGGAGGTCATACCTAACTATGGCTACACCTTC
TRBJ1-1,TRBV10-3,-,CAISESRDGNTEAFF,TGTGCCATCAGTGAGTCCAGGGATGGGAACACTGAAGCTTTCTTT
TRBJ1-5,TRBV10-2,-,CASSEWQNNQPQHF,TGCGCCAGCAGTGAGTGGCAGAACAATCAGCCCCAGCATTTT
TRBJ2-7,TRBV6-1,-,CASSVRPPGRTHTYEQYF,TGTGCCAGCAGTGTACGTCCCCCGGGCCGGACACACACCTACGAGCAGTACTTC
TRBJ2-3,TRBV6-1,-,CASRPQGTTDTQYF,TGTGCCAGCAGACCACAGGGAACCACAGATACGCAGTATTTT
TRBJ2-3,TRBV6-4,TRBD2,CASSDSSGSGDTQYF,TGTGCCAGCAGTGACTCAAGCGGGAGTGGAGATACGCAGTATTTT
TRBJ2-5,TRBV5-1,TRBD2,CASSPGHTMSGRAPGTQYF,TGCGCCAGCAGCCCGGGACATACAATGAGCGGGAGGGCCCCGGGGACCCAGTACTTC
TRBJ2-7,TRBV28,TRBD2,CASSLLAGAGEQYF,TGTGCCAGCAGTTTACTCGCGGGAGCCGGGGAGCAGTACTTC
TRBJ2-2,TRBV5-1,-,CASSLERAAGELFF,TGCGCCAGCAGCTTGGAGAGGGCGGCCGGGGAGCTGTTTTTT
TRBJ1-1,TRBV9,-,CASRREGTSGLTEAFF,TGTGCCAGCAGAAGGGAGGGGACATCGGGGCTCACTGAAGCTTTCTTT
TRBJ1-1,TRBV5-1,-,CASSLEFGTEAFF,TGCGCCAGCAGCTTGGAGTTCGGCACTGAAGCTTTCTTT
TRBJ2-7,TRBV30,-,CAWSGTSSSYEQYF,TGTGCCTGGAGTGGGACAAGTAGCTCCTACGAGCAGTACTTC
TRBJ2-7,TRBV2,-,CASRGGRTRSYEQYF,TGTGCCAGCCGTGGGGGCAGAACACGCTCCTACGAGCAGTACTTC
TRBJ1-5,TRBV28,TRBD1,CASSPGQGAQIGNQPQHF,TGTGCCAGCAGCCCCGGACAGGGGGCCCAGATTGGCAATCAGCCCCAGCATTTT
TRBJ2-1,TRBV27,-,CASSLLGGSYNEQFF,TGTGCCAGCAGTTTATTAGGTGGGAGCTACAATGAGCAGTTCTTC